Following are 11 T cell receptor beta chains from one sample sequenced in a study of T cells in Graves' hyperthyroidism and ophthalmopathy. TCR beta CDR3 regions were amplified from RNA. The HTBI primer set was used in a first-round RT-PCR of the TCR CDR3. TCRdb reanalysed the multiplex PCR reads using MiXCR and keeps one entry per CDR3 protein. The table records 450,000 to 600,000 distinct CDR3 sequences, 14% of them present only once. Sequencing was performed on blood. Every receptor here comes from a woman aged 40 to 49 with Graves' hyperthyroidism.

The chain employs TRBV9 and TRBJ2-7, with D perhaps given as TRBD1 or TRBD2 (6 bases each). This CDR3 region has 15 residues. CDR1 is SGDLS, CDR2 YYNGEE, per germline. V was trimmed by 0 bases and J by 0 bases, leaving 10 bases between them. The CDR3 sequence is CASSVGGDTSYEQYF. The CDR3 bases are TGTGCCAGCAGCGTAGGGGGGGACACCTCCTACGAGCAGTACTTC.

This clonotype was detected many times. CDR3 bases: TGTGCCAGCAGTCAGACTAGCGGCGGGAGACAGACCCAGTACTTC. Encoded protein: CASSQTSGGRQTQYF. V gene TRBV28 combines with J gene TRBJ2-5; TRBD2 agrees at 9 bases. CDR1 and CDR2 (germline): MDHEN, SYDVKM. With V trimmed by 5 bases and J by 6 bases, 10 bases remained unmatched. There are 15 residues in the CDR3.

Concerning this clonotype itself: One end of the junction fails to match germline, which may point to a read error. CDR3 loop: CTSSFEGPTGGNSPLHF. DNA for the CDR3: TGTACCAGCAGCTTTGAGGGCCCCACAGGGGGGAATTCACCCCTCCACTTT. This chain uses TRBV7-9 with TRBJ1-6; 8 positions match TRBD1. In germline, CDR1 is SEHNR, CDR2 FQNEAQ (reference sequence). The CDR3 is 17 residues long. Supplemented by reference TRBV7-9 and TRBJ1-6, the full variable domain reads DTGVSQNPRHKITKRGQNVTFRCDPISEHNRLYWYRQTLGQGPEFLTYFQNEAQLEKSRLLSDRFSAERPKGSFSTLEIQRTEQGDSAMYLCTSSFEGPTGGNSPLHFGNGTRLTVT.

The chain employs TRBV11-2 and TRBJ2-1, with TRBD2 matching over 14 bases. The germline CDR1 and CDR2 sequences are SGHAT and FQNNGV. This CDR3 is built from 16 residues. The V and J ends lost 5 bases and 7 bases, in that order; junction bases with no gene match: 7. CDR3 residues: CASSRGTSGSVNEQFF. CDR3 DNA: TGTGCCAGCAGCCGAGGGACTAGCGGGAGCGTTAATGAGCAGTTCTTC.

The J gene is TRBJ2-1, the V gene TRBV3-1; 7 positions match TRBD1. The DNA end is more similar to TRBJ2-7, so the J call may be wrong. CDR1 LGHDT and CDR2 YNNKEL come from the germline V gene (reference sequence). This CDR3 spans 16 amino acids. CDR3 bases: TGTGCCAGCAGCCCAGGGGGATCGGGGTTGTACAATGAGCAGTACTTC. Amino acid sequence: CASSPGGSGLYNEQYF.

V usage is TRBV18 and J usage is TRBJ1-5, with 7 bases fitting TRBD1. CDR1 and CDR2 (germline): KGHSH, LQKENI. V gave up 6 bases and J gave up 6 bases; unmatched junction bases: 14. This CDR3 has 16 residues. The chain's CDR3 is CASSQGQGGAPQPQHF. CDR3 bases: TGTGCCAGCTCTCAGGGTCAAGGGGGCGCGCCTCAGCCCCAGCATTTT.

This clonotype appeared many times. This chain uses TRBV7-2 with TRBJ1-1; 8 bases fit TRBD1. Germline CDR1 is SGHTA and CDR2 is FQGNSA. This CDR3 has 13 amino acids. J gave up 5 bases and V 4 bases, and 3 bases lay outside the gene matches. The DNA for the CDR3 is TGTGCCAGCAGCTACAACAGGGGGACTGAAGCTTTCTTT. Amino acids: CASSYNRGTEAFF.

Notes on this clonotype: In this CDR3 the conserved last residue, phenylalanine or tryptophan, is missing, so a read error is likely. J is TRBJ2-7 and V is TRBV27, with 8 bases identical to TRBD1. CDR1 is MNHEY, CDR2 SMNVEV, per germline (reference sequence). This CDR3 is 15 amino acids long. The J segment lost 0 bases and the V segment lost 4 bases, leaving 5 bases of the junction unmatched. The CDR3 nucleotides are TGTGCCAGCAGTTCACAGGGGGAAAGCTCCTACGAGCAGTACCTC. It encodes CASSSQGESSYEQYL.

This clonotype was detected only a few times. CDR3 sequence: CASSVALYTTDTQYF. CDR3 DNA: TGTGCCAGCAGCGTAGCGCTCTACACCACAGATACGCAGTATTTT. The rearrangement links TRBV9 to TRBJ2-3; D remains unclear. Germline CDR1 and CDR2: SGDLS and YYNGEE. V gave up 0 bases and J gave up 2 bases, with 10 bases separating them. The CDR3 has 15 residues. Using reference TRBV9 and TRBJ2-3 for the parts outside the CDR3, the full variable domain is DSGVTQTPKHLITATGQRVTLRCSPRSGDLSVYWYQQSLDQGLQFLIQYYNGEERAKGNILERFSAQQFPDLHSELNLSSLELGDSALYFCASSVALYTTDTQYFGPGTRLTVL.

This clonotype showed up many times. The V gene is TRBV11-3, the J gene TRBJ2-3; TRBD1 agrees at 7 bases. CDR1 SGHNT and CDR2 YENEEA come from the germline V gene. This CDR3 is 16 amino acids long. V gave up 4 bases and J gave up 2 bases; unmatched junction bases: 9. CDR3 coding DNA: TGTGCCAGCAGCTCCAGGACAGGAAGGGACACAGATACGCAGTATTTT. Its translation is CASSSRTGRDTDTQYF.

The genes are TRBV4-2 and TRBJ2-1; D is possibly TRBD2 (6 bases). Germline V CDR1 and CDR2: LGHNA, YNFKEQ. The CDR3 has 17 amino acids. Between the trimmed V and J ends, which lost 0 bases and 0 bases, there was a span of 12 bases. The CDR3 region has the DNA TGTGCCAGCAGCCAAGATTTTAGCGGAGGCTCCTACAATGAGCAGTTCTTC. It specifies CASSQDFSGGSYNEQFF.